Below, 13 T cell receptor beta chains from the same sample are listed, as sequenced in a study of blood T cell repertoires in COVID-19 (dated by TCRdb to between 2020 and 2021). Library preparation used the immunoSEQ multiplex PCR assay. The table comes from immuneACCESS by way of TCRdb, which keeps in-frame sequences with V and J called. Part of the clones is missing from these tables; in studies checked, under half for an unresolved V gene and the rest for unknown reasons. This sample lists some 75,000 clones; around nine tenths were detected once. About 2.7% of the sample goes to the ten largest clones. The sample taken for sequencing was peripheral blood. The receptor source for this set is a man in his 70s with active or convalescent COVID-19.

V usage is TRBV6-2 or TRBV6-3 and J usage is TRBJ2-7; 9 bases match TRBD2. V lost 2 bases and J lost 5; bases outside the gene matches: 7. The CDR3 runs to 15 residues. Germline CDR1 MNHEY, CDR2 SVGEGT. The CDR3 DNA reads TGTGCCAGCAGTTACCCAGCGGGAGGTCTCCACGAGCAGTACTTC. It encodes CASSYPAGGLHEQYF.

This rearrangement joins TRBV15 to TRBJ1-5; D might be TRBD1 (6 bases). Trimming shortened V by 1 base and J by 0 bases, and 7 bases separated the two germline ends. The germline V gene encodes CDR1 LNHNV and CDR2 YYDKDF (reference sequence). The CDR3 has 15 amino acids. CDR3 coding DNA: TGTGCCACCAGCAGAGGGACAGATAGCAATCAGCCCCAGCATTTT. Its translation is CATSRGTDSNQPQHF.

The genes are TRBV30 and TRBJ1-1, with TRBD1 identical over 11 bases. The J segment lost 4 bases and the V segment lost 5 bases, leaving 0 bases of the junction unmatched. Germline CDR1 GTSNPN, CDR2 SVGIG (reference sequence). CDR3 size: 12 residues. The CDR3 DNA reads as TGTGCCTGGGGGACAGGGGGCACTGAAGCTTTCTTT. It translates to CAWGTGGTEAFF.

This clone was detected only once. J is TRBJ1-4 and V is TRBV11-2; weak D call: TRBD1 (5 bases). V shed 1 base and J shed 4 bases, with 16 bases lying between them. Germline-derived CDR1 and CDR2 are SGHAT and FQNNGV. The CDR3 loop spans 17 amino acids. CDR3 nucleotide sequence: TGTGCCAGCAGCTTAGGCGGCAGTGGAAGGGGTAATGAAAAACTGTTTTTT. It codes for CASSLGGSGRGNEKLFF.

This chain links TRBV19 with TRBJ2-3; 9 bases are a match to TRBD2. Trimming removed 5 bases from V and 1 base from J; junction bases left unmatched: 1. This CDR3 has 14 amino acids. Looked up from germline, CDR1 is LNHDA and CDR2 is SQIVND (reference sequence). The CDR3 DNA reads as TGTGCCAGTAGTGCTAGCGGGGGCACAGATACGCAGTATTTT. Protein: CASSASGGTDTQYF.

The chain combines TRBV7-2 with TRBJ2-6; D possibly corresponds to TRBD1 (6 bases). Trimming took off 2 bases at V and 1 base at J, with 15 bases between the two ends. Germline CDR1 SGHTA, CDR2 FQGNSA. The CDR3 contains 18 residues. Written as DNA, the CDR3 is TGTGCCAGCAGCTTAAAGTCCAGGGGAGTTTCTGGGGCCAACGTCCTGACTTTC. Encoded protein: CASSLKSRGVSGANVLTF.

Here the CDR3 DNA reads TGTGCCAGCAGTCTGAGCGGGAGGGCCAGGGATGAGCAGTTCTTC. Translating it yields CASSLSGRARDEQFF. The gene calls are TRBV27 and TRBJ2-1; 10 nucleotides agree with TRBD2. The germline V gene has CDR1 MNHEY and CDR2 SMNVEV (reference sequence). V lost 5 bases, J lost 8 bases, and 9 bases stayed unmatched. The CDR3 consists of 15 residues.

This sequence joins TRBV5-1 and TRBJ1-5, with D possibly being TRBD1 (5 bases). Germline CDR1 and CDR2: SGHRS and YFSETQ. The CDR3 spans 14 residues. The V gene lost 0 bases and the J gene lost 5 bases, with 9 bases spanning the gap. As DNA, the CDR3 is TGCGCCAGCAGCTTGGCAGGGCCGGATCAGCCCCAGCATTTT. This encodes CASSLAGPDQPQHF.

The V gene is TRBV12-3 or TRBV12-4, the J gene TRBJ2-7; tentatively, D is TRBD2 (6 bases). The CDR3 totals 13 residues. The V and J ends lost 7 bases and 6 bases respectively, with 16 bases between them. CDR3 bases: TGTGCCAGCAATCTAGCGTCTACCCGCGAGCAGTACTTC. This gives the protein CASNLASTREQYF.

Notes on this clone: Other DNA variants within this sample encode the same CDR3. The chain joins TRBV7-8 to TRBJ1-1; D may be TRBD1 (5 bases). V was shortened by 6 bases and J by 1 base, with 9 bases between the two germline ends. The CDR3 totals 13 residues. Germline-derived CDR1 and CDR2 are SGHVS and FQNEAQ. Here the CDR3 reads CASSPDTNTEAFF. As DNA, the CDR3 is TGTGCCAGCAGTCCGGACACGAACACTGAAGCTTTCTTT. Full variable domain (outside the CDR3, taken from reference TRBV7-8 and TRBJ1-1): GAGVSQSPRYKVAKRGQDVALRCDPISGHVSLFWYQQALGQGPEFLTYFQNEAQLDKSGLPSDRFFAERPEGSVSTLKIQRTQQEDSAVYLCASSPDTNTEAFFGQGTRLTVV.

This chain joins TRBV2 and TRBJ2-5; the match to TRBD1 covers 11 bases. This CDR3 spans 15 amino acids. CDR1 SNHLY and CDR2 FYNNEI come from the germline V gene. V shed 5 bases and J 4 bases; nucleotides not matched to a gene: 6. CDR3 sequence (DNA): TGTGCCAGCAGTATGGGACAGGGGGGGCGAGAGACCCAGTACTTC. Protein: CASSMGQGGRETQYF.

The CDR3 DNA reads TGTGCCAGTAATTCGAGGCAGATAGCGGGTGAGCAGTTCTTC. This sequence encodes CASNSRQIAGEQFF. The genes are TRBV19 and TRBJ2-1; 7 nucleotides agree with TRBD2. The germline V gene has CDR1 LNHDA and CDR2 SQIVND (reference sequence). Trimming cost V 7 bases and J 9 bases; bases outside gene matches: 12. This CDR3 has 14 residues.

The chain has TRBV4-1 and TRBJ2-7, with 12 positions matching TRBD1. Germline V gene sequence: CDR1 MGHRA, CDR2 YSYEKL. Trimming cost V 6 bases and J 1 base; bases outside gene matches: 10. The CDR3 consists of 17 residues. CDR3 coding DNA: TGCGCCAGCAGTCCCGGGACAGGGGGCGCGTTATCCTACGAGCAGTACTTC. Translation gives CASSPGTGGALSYEQYF.